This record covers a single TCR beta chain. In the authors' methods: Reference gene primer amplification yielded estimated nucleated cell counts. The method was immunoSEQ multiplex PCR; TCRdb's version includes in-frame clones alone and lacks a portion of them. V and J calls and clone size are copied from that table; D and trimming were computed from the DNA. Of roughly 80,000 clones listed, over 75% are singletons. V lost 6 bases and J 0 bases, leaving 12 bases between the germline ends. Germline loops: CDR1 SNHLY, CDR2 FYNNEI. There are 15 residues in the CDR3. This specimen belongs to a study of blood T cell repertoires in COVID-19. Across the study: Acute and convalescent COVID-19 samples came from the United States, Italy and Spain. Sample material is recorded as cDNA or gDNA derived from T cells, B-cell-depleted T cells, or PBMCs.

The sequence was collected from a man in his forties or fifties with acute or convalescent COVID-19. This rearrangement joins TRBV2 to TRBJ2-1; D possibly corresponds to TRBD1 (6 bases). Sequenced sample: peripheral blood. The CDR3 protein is CASRNDRSSYNEQFF. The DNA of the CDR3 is TGTGCCAGCAGGAACGACAGGAGCTCCTACAATGAGCAGTTCTTC.